The clone carrying this T cell receptor beta chain is judged medium-sized (0.01 to 0.1%). This entry is derived from a study of lung T cells in sarcoidosis with Löfgren's syndrome. Losses at the gene ends were 0 bases for V and 2 bases for J; bases not matched to a gene: 3. The length of the CDR3 is 15 residues. Germline V gene lookup returns CDR1 KGHSH and CDR2 LQKENI. TCRdb re-derived calls from the reads in MiXCR, one entry per CDR3 protein. The sample shows some 3,700 distinct CDR3 sequences, approximately 20% of them seen only once. This sequence joins TRBV18 and TRBJ1-2; 7 positions agree with TRBD1. The TCR originated in a human donor with sarcoidosis (Löfgren's syndrome or another form), or a control subject (not recorded which). Sequenced: CD4+ T cells from bronchoalveolar lavage. The CDR3 spells CASSPPETGNYGYTF. The CDR3 nucleotides read TGTGCCAGCTCACCACCGGAGACAGGGAACTATGGCTACACCTTC.